This T cell receptor (beta chain) was sequenced during a study of neurological immune-mediated disorders. The table lists this clonotype with many counts. TCRdb re-called the 5' RACE reads through MiXCR, storing one row per CDR3 protein. The table lists 100,000 to 150,000 distinct CDR3 sequences, roughly 3.2% of them singletons. The TCR originated in a woman in her 30s with multiple sclerosis. Sequenced sample: PBMCs.

CDR3 coding DNA: TGCGCCAGCAGCTTTGGGACGGCGAACACCGGGGAGCTGTTTTTT. This translates into CASSFGTANTGELFF. The V and J genes are TRBV5-1 and TRBJ2-2; D could derive from TRBD1 or TRBD2 (5 bases each). This CDR3 contains 15 residues. V was clipped by 2 bases and J by 0 bases, with 8 bases between them. CDR1 is SGHRS, CDR2 YFSETQ, per germline.